The present TCR beta chain was sequenced within a study of T cell responses to AZD1222 COVID-19 vaccine. Whole-study results and caveats: Seropositive at baseline were only five or six AZD1222 recipients.

Assay: immunoSEQ multiplex PCR; the TCRdb copy retains only in-frame clones and omits some. The sample lists 70,000 to 90,000 clones, roughly 90% seen once, with 3% in the top ten. Trimming took 1 base from V and 3 from J, leaving 4 bases between them. The CDR3 runs 12 residues. Germline CDR1 and CDR2: LGHDT and YNNKEL (reference sequence). Notes on this clone: The antigen is not known.

The source was peripheral blood, collected on day 0 of AZD1222 vaccination. The chain joins TRBV3-1 (or the pseudogene TRBV3-2) to TRBJ2-7; D is unresolved. The clonotype comes from an adult in good health. Here the CDR3 reads CASSQVSYEQYF. CDR3 nucleotide sequence: TGTGCCAGCAGCCAAGTAAGCTACGAGCAGTACTTC.